The rows below give T cell receptor beta chains drawn from one sample of a study of identical twins. TCRdb re-called the 5' RACE reads with MiXCR, one entry per CDR3 protein. This table holds around 550,000 distinct CDR3 sequences, 12% to 15% found once. A further study also used this sample, focusing on yellow fever vaccine responses in identical twins.

The source material was CD4+ T cells sorted from blood. The receptor source for this set is a young woman in good health. CDR3s include the opening cysteine and the closing phenylalanine or tryptophan. The order of the fields is J gene, clone size, V gene, D gene, CDR3 DNA, CDR3 protein. A D gene is named only where the DNA matches it firmly. Clone size is shown for a subset of rows, as once, few, many or a class of expanded clone.

j_call: TRBJ2-4
clone_size: -
v_call: TRBV10-3
d_call: TRBD1
cdr3_nt: TGTGCCATCAGTGAGTCGGGACAGCCATTCGAGGGGCAGTACTTC
cdr3_aa: CAISESGQPFEGQYF

j_call: TRBJ2-7
clone_size: -
v_call: TRBV5-8
d_call: TRBD1
cdr3_nt: TGTGCCAGCAGCCCCGGACAGGGGAGGGCGAAGCAGTACTTC
cdr3_aa: CASSPGQGRAKQYF

j_call: TRBJ2-3
clone_size: few
v_call: TRBV10-1
d_call: -
cdr3_nt: TGCGCCAGCAGTGATCGCACGGTCCCCCCCATTTCGGGGAGACCCACAGATACGCAGTATTTT
cdr3_aa: CASSDRTVPPISGRPTDTQYF

j_call: TRBJ2-1
clone_size: once
v_call: TRBV7-2
d_call: -
cdr3_nt: TGTGCCAGCAGGATCCAGGGTAGCTACAATGAGCAGTTCTTC
cdr3_aa: CASRIQGSYNEQFF

j_call: TRBJ2-3
clone_size: many
v_call: TRBV5-1
d_call: TRBD2
cdr3_nt: TGCGCCAGCAGCACGGGGACTAGCGGGGTCAACTTGGATACGCAGTATTTT
cdr3_aa: CASSTGTSGVNLDTQYF

j_call: TRBJ2-2
clone_size: few
v_call: TRBV15
d_call: TRBD2
cdr3_nt: TGTGCCACCAGCAGAGAAGCGGGGATGAACACCGGGGAGCTGTTTTTT
cdr3_aa: CATSREAGMNTGELFF

j_call: TRBJ2-1
clone_size: few
v_call: TRBV7-9
d_call: -
cdr3_nt: TGTGCCAGCAGCTTAGCGGAAGATCGGGAGCAGTTCTTC
cdr3_aa: CASSLAEDREQFF

j_call: TRBJ2-5
clone_size: few
v_call: TRBV19
d_call: -
cdr3_nt: TGTGCCAGTAGTCCCCCCGCGGGCGAGACCCAGTACTTC
cdr3_aa: CASSPPAGETQYF

j_call: TRBJ1-1
clone_size: few
v_call: TRBV28
d_call: -
cdr3_nt: TGTGCCAGCCGTTACACGTACACTGAAGCTTTCTTT
cdr3_aa: CASRYTYTEAFF

j_call: TRBJ2-5
clone_size: -
v_call: TRBV5-1
d_call: TRBD2
cdr3_nt: TGCGCCAGCAGCAAGGGACTAGCGGGAGTTGGTGGAGAGACCCAGTACTTC
cdr3_aa: CASSKGLAGVGGETQYF

j_call: TRBJ1-1
clone_size: -
v_call: TRBV3-1
d_call: -
cdr3_nt: TGTGCCAGCAGCCAAGAACAGGCACGGGGCACTGAAGCTTTCTTT
cdr3_aa: CASSQEQARGTEAFF

j_call: TRBJ2-1
clone_size: -
v_call: TRBV20-1
d_call: TRBD2
cdr3_nt: TGCAGTGCTAGAAAACCGGGACTAGCCTTTAATGAGCAGTTCTTC
cdr3_aa: CSARKPGLAFNEQFF

j_call: TRBJ2-7
clone_size: once
v_call: TRBV2
d_call: TRBD2
cdr3_nt: TGTGCCAGCAGTGCAGAGAGCATTCCGGGACTAAGGCCTGAGCAGTACTTC
cdr3_aa: CASSAESIPGLRPEQYF

j_call: TRBJ2-1
clone_size: -
v_call: TRBV12-5
d_call: -
cdr3_nt: TGTGCTAGTGCCCAGGGGACCAAAGGCAATGAGCAGTTCTTC
cdr3_aa: CASAQGTKGNEQFF

j_call: TRBJ1-1
clone_size: -
v_call: TRBV7-2
d_call: -
cdr3_nt: TGTGCCAGCAGCTTACTTTCGGGGGCCACTGAAGCTTTCTTT
cdr3_aa: CASSLLSGATEAFF

j_call: TRBJ2-2
clone_size: few
v_call: TRBV4-2
d_call: TRBD2
cdr3_nt: TGTGCCAGCAGCCAAGAACCAGCGGGGGGGATGAACACCGGGGAGCTGTTTTTT
cdr3_aa: CASSQEPAGGMNTGELFF

j_call: TRBJ1-4
clone_size: -
v_call: TRBV7-9
d_call: -
cdr3_nt: TGTGCCAGCAGCTTCCCGGGGGGTGGCGAAAAACTGTTTTTT
cdr3_aa: CASSFPGGGEKLFF

j_call: TRBJ2-1
clone_size: -
v_call: TRBV6-5
d_call: TRBD2
cdr3_nt: TGTGCCAGCAGTTACAAAACGCTAGCGGGAGGGCCGGGGCAGTTCTTC
cdr3_aa: CASSYKTLAGGPGQFF

j_call: TRBJ2-2
clone_size: few
v_call: TRBV6-1
d_call: -
cdr3_nt: TGTGCCAGCAGTACCAAGGGGGGCGGGGAGCTGTTTTTT
cdr3_aa: CASSTKGGGELFF